The 7 T cell receptor beta chains reported below all come from one sample, sequenced in a study of cytomegalovirus exposure and HLA in healthy donors. The PCR used 60 Vbeta and 13 Jbeta primers. Profiled with immunoSEQ multiplex PCR; TCRdb holds only in-frame clones, not every one. The sample holds some 120,000 clones, over 60% seen once. Sequenced: PBMCs. The receptor source for this set is a female donor in good health and CMV-seronegative.

There are a few counts of this clone. This chain uses TRBV4-1 with TRBJ2-3; TRBD2 matches at 11 bases. CDR3 size: 17 residues. The V gene's germline CDR1 is MGHRA and CDR2 YSYEKL. Unmatched junction bases numbered 8, after V lost 4 bases and J lost 2 bases. CDR3 DNA: TGCGCCAGCAGCCCTTTTGGGACTAGCGGCCCCACAGATACGCAGTATTTT. This codes for CASSPFGTSGPTDTQYF.

This clone was found once. CDR3 sequence reads: CASRLDRVTTDTQYF. CDR3 coding DNA: TGTGCCAGCAGACTGGACAGGGTGACCACAGATACGCAGTATTTT. The chain joins TRBV5-4 to TRBJ2-3, with TRBD1 matching 8 bases. This CDR3 has 15 amino acids. With V trimmed by 5 bases and J by 2 bases, 7 bases remained unmatched. Germline loops: CDR1 SGHNT, CDR2 YYREEE (reference sequence).

As regards this clone: The same CDR3 is also encoded by other DNA sequences in this sample. This chain links TRBV28 with TRBJ1-1; 10 bases map to TRBD1. Germline V gene sequence: CDR1 MDHEN, CDR2 SYDVKM. The V and J ends lost 4 bases and 6 bases, in that order; junction bases with no gene match: 8. The CDR3 runs to 15 residues. The DNA of the CDR3 is TGTGCCAGCAGTTCACCTGGGACAGGGGACTCTGAAGCTTTCTTT. Translation gives CASSSPGTGDSEAFF. Full variable domain (rest looked up from reference TRBV28 and TRBJ1-1): DVKVTQSSRYLVKRTGEKVFLECVQDMDHENMFWYRQDPGLGLRLIYFSYDVKMKEKGDIPEGYSVSREKKERFSLILESASTNQTSMYLCASSSPGTGDSEAFFGQGTRLTVV.

V and J are TRBV11-3 and TRBJ1-6; the D is unclear. In germline, CDR1 is SGHNT, CDR2 YENEEA. Deletions cut 1 base from V and 7 bases from J, with 8 bases between. The CDR3 length is 14 residues. The CDR3 is CASSLGGFNSPLHF. CDR3 nucleotide sequence: TGTGCCAGCAGCTTAGGAGGCTTCAATTCACCCCTCCACTTT.

This chain joins TRBV15 and TRBJ2-1; 8 bases fit TRBD2. Trimming removed 0 bases from V and 4 bases from J; junction bases left unmatched: 5. CDR1 and CDR2 (germline): LNHNV, YYDKDF (reference sequence). The CDR3 contains 16 residues. The CDR3 region has the DNA TGTGCCACCAGCAGAGAGCAGCGGGAGTTTTACAATGAGCAGTTCTTC. Its translation is CATSREQREFYNEQFF.

The rearrangement links TRBV2 to TRBJ2-7; D is unclear. Trimming pared 7 bases from V and 7 bases from J, leaving 20 bases between. CDR1 and CDR2 (germline): SNHLY, FYNNEI. The CDR3 consists of 14 residues. The CDR3, as DNA: TGTGCCAGCATTATTTGGCGGCGAGGTGGGGAGCAGTACTTC. It is translated as CASIIWRRGGEQYF.

V is TRBV11-3 and J is TRBJ1-2; 9 positions agree with TRBD1. The CDR3 has 15 amino acids. The ends lost 4 bases at V and 6 bases at J; junction bases unmatched: 9. Germline CDR1 reads SGHNT; CDR2 reads YENEEA. CDR3 DNA sequence: TGTGCCAGCAGCTCGCGACAGGGGGGAGTTCATGGCTACACCTTC. Amino acids: CASSSRQGGVHGYTF.